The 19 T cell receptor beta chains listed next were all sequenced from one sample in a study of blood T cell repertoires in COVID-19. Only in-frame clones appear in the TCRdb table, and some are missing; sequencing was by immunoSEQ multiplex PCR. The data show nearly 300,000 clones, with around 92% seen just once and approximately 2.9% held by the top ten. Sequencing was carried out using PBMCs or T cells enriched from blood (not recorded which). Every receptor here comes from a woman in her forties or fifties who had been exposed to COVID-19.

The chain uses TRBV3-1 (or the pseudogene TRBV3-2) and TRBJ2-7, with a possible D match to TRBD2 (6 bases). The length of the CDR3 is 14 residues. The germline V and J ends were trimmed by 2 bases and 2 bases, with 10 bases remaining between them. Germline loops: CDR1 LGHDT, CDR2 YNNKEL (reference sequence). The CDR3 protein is CASSQTSGAYEQYF. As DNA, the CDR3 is TGTGCCAGCAGCCAAACCTCGGGGGCCTACGAGCAGTACTTC.

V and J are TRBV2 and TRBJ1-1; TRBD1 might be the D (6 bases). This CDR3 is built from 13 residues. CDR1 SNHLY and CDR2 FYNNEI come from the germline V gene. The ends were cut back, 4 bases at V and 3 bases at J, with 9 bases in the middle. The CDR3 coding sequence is TGTGCCAGCAGTGGGGACACTTACACTGAAGCTTTCTTT. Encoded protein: CASSGDTYTEAFF.

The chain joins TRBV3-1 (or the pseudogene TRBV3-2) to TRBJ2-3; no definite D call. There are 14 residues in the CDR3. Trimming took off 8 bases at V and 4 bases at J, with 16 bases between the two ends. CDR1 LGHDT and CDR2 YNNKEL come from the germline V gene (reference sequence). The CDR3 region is CASAPALVSDTQYF. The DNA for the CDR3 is TGTGCCAGCGCGCCCGCCCTAGTTTCAGATACGCAGTATTTT.

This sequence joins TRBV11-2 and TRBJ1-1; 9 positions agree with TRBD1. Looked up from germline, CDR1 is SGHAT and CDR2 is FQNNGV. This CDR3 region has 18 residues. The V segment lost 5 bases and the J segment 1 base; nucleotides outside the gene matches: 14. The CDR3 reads CASSLRLKTGGGNTEAFF. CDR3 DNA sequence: TGTGCCAGCAGCCTGAGACTAAAGACAGGGGGAGGGAACACTGAAGCTTTCTTT. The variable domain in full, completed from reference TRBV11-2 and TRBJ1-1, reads EAGVAQSPRYKIIEKRQSVAFWCNPISGHATLYWYQQILGQGPKLLIQFQNNGVVDDSQLPKDRFSAERLKGVDSTLKIQPAKLEDSAVYLCASSLRLKTGGGNTEAFFGQGTRLTVV.

The CDR3 DNA reads as TGTGCCAGCAGTTTATCGGGAGGCCTCTCCTACGAGCAGTACTTC. This translates into CASSLSGGLSYEQYF. The rearrangement uses TRBV28 and TRBJ2-7; TRBD2 matches 7 bases. The CDR3 loop spans 15 amino acids. Germline CDR1 and CDR2: MDHEN and SYDVKM. V gave up 1 base and J gave up 0 bases; unmatched junction bases: 3.

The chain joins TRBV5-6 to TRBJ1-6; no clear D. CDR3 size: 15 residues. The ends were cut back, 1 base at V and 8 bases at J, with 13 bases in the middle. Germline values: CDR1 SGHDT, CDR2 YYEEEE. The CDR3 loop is CASSLSVRNDSPLHF. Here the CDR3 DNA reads TGTGCCAGCAGCTTGAGTGTGAGGAATGATTCACCCCTCCACTTT.

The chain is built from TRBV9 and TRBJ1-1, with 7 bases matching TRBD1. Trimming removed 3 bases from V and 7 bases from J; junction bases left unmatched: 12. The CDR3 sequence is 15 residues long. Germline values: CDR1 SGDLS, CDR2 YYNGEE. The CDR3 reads CASSGGQNIAGEAFF. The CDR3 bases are TGTGCCAGCAGCGGGGGACAGAATATTGCGGGTGAAGCTTTCTTT. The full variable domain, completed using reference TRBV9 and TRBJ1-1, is DSGVTQTPKHLITATGQRVTLRCSPRSGDLSVYWYQQSLDQGLQFLIQYYNGEERAKGNILERFSAQQFPDLHSELNLSSLELGDSALYFCASSGGQNIAGEAFFGQGTRLTVV.

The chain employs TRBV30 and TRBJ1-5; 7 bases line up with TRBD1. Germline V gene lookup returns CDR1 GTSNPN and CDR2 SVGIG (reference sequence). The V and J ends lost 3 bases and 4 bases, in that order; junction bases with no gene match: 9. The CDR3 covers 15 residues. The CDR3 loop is CAWRKTGFGNQPQHF. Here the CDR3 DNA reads TGTGCCTGGAGAAAGACAGGGTTCGGAAATCAGCCCCAGCATTTT.

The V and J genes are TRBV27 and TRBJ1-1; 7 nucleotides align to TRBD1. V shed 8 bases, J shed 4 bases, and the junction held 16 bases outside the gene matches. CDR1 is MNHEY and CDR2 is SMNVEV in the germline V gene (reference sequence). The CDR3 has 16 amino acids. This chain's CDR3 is CASLETGMVRVTEAFF. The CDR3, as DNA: TGTGCCAGCCTGGAGACAGGGATGGTTCGTGTCACTGAAGCTTTCTTT.

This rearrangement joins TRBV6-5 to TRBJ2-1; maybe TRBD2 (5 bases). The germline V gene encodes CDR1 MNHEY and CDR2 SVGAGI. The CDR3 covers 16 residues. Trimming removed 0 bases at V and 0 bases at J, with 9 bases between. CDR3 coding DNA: TGTGCCAGCAGTTACTCACGGGGTGGCTCCTACAATGAGCAGTTCTTC. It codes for CASSYSRGGSYNEQFF.

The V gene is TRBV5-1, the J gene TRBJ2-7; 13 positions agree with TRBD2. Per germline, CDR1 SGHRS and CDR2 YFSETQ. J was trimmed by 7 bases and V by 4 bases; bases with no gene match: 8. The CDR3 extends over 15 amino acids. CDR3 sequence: CASSLRTSGGGEQYF. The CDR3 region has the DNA TGCGCCAGCAGCCTACGGACTAGCGGGGGTGGGGAGCAGTACTTC.

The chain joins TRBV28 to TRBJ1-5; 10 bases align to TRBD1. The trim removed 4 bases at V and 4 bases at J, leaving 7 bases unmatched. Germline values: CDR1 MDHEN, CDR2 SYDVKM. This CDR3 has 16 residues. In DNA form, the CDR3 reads TGTGCCAGCAGTTCCTCGACAGGGGGCCGTAATCAGCCCCAGCATTTT. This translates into CASSSSTGGRNQPQHF.

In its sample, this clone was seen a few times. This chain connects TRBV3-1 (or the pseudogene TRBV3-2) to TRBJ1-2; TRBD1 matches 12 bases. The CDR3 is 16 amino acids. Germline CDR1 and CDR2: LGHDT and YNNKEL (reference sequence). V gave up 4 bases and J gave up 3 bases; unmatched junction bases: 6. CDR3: CASSRGTGGDHYGYTF. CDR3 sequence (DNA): TGTGCCAGCAGCCGCGGGACAGGGGGCGATCACTATGGCTACACCTTC.

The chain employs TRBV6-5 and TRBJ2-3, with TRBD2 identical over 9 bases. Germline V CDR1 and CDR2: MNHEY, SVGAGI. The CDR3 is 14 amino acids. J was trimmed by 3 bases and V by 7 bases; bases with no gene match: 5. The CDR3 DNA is TGTGCCAGCACTAGCGGGGCGAATACAGATACGCAGTATTTT. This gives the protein CASTSGANTDTQYF.

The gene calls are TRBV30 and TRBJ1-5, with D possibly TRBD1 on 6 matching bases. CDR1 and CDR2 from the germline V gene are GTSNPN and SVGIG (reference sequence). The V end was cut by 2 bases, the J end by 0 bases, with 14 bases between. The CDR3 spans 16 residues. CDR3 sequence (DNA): TGTGCCTGGAGTTTAAAGGGGGGGTATAGCAATCAGCCCCAGCATTTT. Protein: CAWSLKGGYSNQPQHF.

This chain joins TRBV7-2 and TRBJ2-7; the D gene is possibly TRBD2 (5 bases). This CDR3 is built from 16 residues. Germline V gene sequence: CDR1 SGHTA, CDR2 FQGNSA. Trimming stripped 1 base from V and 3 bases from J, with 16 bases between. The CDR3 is CASSLGIGLSFYEQYF. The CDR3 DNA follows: TGTGCCAGCAGCTTAGGTATCGGACTGAGCTTCTACGAGCAGTACTTC.

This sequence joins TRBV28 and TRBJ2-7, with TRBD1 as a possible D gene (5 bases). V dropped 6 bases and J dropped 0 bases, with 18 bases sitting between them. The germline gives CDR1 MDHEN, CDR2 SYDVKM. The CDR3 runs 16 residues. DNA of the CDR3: TGTGCCAGCAGCCGAGTGGTAGGGGTGCTCTCCTACGAGCAGTACTTC. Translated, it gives CASSRVVGVLSYEQYF.

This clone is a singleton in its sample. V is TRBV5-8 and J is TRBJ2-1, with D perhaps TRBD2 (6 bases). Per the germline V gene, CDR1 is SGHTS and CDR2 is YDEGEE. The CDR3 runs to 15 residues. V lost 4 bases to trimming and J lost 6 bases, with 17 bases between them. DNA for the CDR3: TGTGCCAGCAGCCTGGAGGGGCAGAGAACCAATGAGCAGTTCTTC. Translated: CASSLEGQRTNEQFF.

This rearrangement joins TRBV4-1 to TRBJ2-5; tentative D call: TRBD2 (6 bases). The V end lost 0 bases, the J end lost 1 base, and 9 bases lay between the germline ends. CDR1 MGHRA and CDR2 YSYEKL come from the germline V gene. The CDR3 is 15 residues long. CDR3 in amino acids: CASSQDVSGQETQYF. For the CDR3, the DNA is TGCGCCAGCAGCCAAGATGTTAGCGGCCAAGAGACCCAGTACTTC.